The 7 T cell receptor beta chains reported below all come from one sample, sequenced in a study of blood T cell repertoires in COVID-19. Clones were read by immunoSEQ multiplex PCR, and TCRdb kept only the in-frame ones, dropping some. This sample yields tens of thousands of clones, of which roughly 85% are seen a single time; just over 5% belongs to the top ten. Sequenced input: peripheral blood. The receptor source for this set is a man older than 75 with acute or convalescent COVID-19.

This clone was detected only once. J is TRBJ2-5 and V is TRBV7-8; 8 bases match TRBD2. The V gene's germline CDR1 is SGHVS and CDR2 FQNEAQ. The CDR3 is 11 amino acids. V trimming: 8 bases; J trimming: 7 bases; junction bases outside the gene matches: 3. The DNA for the CDR3 is TGTGCCAGCCTCCGGGGGGGGACCCAGTACTTC. Its protein product is CASLRGGTQYF.

This clone was detected once. The rearrangement uses TRBV7-9 and TRBJ1-1, with D perhaps TRBD1 (5 bases). V lost 5 bases to trimming and J lost 3 bases, with 16 bases between them. Germline CDR1 SEHNR, CDR2 FQNEAQ (reference sequence). The CDR3 length is 15 residues. CDR3 amino acids: CASSQGHTWDTEAFF. In DNA form, the CDR3 reads TGTGCCAGCAGCCAAGGACACACCTGGGACACTGAAGCTTTCTTT.

The chain employs TRBV5-3 and TRBJ2-7; a weak D match, TRBD1 (7 bases). TRBV5-3 is assigned to the ORF class and has an uncertain function. The CDR3 loop spans 15 amino acids. The V end lost 4 bases, the J end lost 3 bases, and 17 bases lay between the germline ends. The CDR3 loop is CARSAGQIRNYEQYF. In nucleotides, the CDR3 is TGTGCCAGAAGCGCGGGACAGATCAGGAACTACGAGCAGTACTTC.

CDR3 loop: CASSYQTGLNTEAFF. CDR3 in DNA: TGCGCCAGCAGCTATCAGACAGGCTTGAACACTGAAGCTTTCTTT. The chain employs TRBV4-3 and TRBJ1-1, with TRBD1 as a possible D gene (6 bases). CDR3 length equals 15 residues. Germline-derived CDR1 and CDR2 are LGHNA and YSLEER. V shed 5 bases and J shed 0 bases, with 13 bases lying between them.

The chain has TRBV6-5 and TRBJ2-4, with 9 nucleotides matching TRBD1. The CDR3 contains 15 residues. Germline loops: CDR1 MNHEY, CDR2 SVGAGI. The V and J ends lost 0 bases and 9 bases, in that order; junction bases with no gene match: 6. Here the CDR3 reads CASSYSRDRVGIQYF. In nucleotides, the CDR3 is TGTGCCAGCAGTTACTCCCGGGACAGGGTAGGCATTCAGTACTTC.

This rearrangement joins TRBV5-1 to TRBJ2-3; 7 nucleotides line up with TRBD2. CDR3 length: 16 residues. The junction had 8 bases not matched to a gene; V was cut back by 0 bases and J by 4 bases. From germline, CDR1 is SGHRS and CDR2 YFSETQ. CDR3 loop: CASSLVGRERADTQYF. In DNA form, the CDR3 reads TGCGCCAGCAGCTTGGTAGGGCGGGAGAGGGCAGATACGCAGTATTTT.

This clone has a single count. The rearrangement uses TRBV7-2 and TRBJ2-7; no firm D call. Trimming shortened V by 1 base and J by 2 bases, and 9 bases separated the two germline ends. CDR1 SGHTA and CDR2 FQGNSA come from the germline V gene. There are 14 residues in the CDR3. The CDR3 protein is CASSLVRNPYEQYF. The CDR3 DNA sequence: TGTGCCAGCAGCTTAGTGAGGAACCCCTACGAGCAGTACTTC.